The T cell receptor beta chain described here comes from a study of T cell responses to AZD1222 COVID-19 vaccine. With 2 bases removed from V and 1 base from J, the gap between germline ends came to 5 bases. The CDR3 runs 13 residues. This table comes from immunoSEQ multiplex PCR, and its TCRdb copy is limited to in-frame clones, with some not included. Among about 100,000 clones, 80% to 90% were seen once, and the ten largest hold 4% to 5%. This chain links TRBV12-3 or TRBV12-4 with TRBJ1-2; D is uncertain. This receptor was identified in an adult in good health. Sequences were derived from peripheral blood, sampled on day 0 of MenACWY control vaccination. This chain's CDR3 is CASSLSLNYGYTF. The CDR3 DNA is TGTGCCAGCAGTTTATCCCTTAACTATGGCTACACCTTC.